The clone carrying this T cell receptor beta chain has just a few counts. The data belong to a study of pediatric ulcerative colitis. The CDR3 totals 11 residues. Germline CDR1 reads LNHDA; CDR2 reads SQIVND (reference sequence). V was cut by 5 bases and J by 9 bases, with 8 bases left in between. Profiling relied on immunoSEQ multiplex PCR, and the TCRdb table lists in-frame clones only, not all of them. This sample yields tens of thousands of clones, of which 77% are seen a single time; 4% to 6.5% belongs to the top ten. The chain recombines TRBV19 with TRBJ1-5; D unresolved. This TCR derives from a boy aged 5-17 years with moderate ulcerative colitis. Sequencing used blood. Written as DNA, the CDR3 is TGTGCCAGTAGTGAGGGCCGGCCCCAGCATTTT. Protein sequence: CASSEGRPQHF.